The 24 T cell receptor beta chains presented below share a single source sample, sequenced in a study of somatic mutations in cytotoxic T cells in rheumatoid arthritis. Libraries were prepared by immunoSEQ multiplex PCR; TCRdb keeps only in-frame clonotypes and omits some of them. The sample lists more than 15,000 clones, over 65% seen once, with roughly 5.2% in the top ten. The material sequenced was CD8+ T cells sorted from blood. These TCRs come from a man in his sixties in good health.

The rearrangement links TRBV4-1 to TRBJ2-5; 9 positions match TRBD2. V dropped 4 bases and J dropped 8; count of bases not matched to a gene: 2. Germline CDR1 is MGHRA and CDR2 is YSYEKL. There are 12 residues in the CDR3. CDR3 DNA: TGCGCCAGCAGCCGAGCGGGGGGAACCCAGTACTTC. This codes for CASSRAGGTQYF.

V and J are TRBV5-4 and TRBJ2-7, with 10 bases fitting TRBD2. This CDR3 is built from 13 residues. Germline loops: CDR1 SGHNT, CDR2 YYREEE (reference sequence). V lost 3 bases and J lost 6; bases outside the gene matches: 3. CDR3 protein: CASSWASGSEQYF. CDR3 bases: TGTGCCAGCAGCTGGGCTAGCGGGAGCGAGCAGTACTTC.

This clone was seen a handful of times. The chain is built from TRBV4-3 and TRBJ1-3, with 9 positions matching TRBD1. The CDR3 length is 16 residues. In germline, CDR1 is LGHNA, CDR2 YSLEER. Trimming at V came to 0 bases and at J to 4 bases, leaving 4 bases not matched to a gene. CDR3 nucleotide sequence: TGCGCCAGCAGCCAAGAACAGGGGGCTTCAGGAAACACCATATATTTT. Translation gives CASSQEQGASGNTIYF.

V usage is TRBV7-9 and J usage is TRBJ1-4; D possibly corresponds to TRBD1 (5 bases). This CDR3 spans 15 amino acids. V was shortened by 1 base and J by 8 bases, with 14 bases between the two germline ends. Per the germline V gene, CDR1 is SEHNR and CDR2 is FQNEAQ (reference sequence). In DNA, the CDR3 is TGTGCCAGCAGCTTAGTTTTCCAGGGAGGGGAAAAACTGTTTTTT. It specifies CASSLVFQGGEKLFF.

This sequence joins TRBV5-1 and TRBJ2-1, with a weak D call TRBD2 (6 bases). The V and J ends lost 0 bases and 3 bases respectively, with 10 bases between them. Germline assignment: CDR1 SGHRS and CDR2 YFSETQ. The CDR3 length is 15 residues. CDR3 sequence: CASSLVADNYNEQFF. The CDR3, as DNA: TGCGCCAGCAGCTTGGTAGCGGACAACTACAATGAGCAGTTCTTC.

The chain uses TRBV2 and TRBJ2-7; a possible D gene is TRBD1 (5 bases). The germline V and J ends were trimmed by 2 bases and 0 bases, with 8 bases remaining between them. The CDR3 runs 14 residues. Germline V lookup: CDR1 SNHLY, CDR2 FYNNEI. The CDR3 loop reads CASSETTDSYEQYF. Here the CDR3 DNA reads TGTGCCAGCAGTGAAACGACAGACTCCTACGAGCAGTACTTC.

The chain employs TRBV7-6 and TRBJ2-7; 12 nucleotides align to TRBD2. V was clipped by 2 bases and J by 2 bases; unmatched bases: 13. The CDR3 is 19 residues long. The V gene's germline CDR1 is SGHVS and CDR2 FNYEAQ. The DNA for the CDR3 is TGTGCCAGCAGCTTAACTGGCCCTAGCGGGAGGGGTGGGGCCTACGAGCAGTACTTC. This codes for CASSLTGPSGRGGAYEQYF.

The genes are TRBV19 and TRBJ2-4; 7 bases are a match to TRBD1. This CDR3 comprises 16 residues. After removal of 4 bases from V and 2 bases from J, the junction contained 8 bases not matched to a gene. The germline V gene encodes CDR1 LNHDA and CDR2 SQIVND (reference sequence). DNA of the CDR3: TGTGCCAGTAGTAGACAGGGTATAGGGTCCAAAAACATTCAGTACTTC. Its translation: CASSRQGIGSKNIQYF.

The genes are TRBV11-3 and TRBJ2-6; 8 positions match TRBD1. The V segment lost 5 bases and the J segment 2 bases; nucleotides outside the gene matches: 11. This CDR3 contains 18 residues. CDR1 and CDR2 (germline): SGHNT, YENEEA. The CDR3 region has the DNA TGTGCCAGCAGCCCCGAGGGGACAGGAGGCGCTGGGGCCAACGTCCTGACTTTC. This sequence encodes CASSPEGTGGAGANVLTF.

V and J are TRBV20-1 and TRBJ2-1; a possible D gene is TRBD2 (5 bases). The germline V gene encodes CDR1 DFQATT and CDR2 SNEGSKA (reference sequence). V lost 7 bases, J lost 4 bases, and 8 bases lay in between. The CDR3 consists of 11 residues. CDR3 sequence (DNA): TGCAGTGGGACTCATTACAATGAGCAGTTCTTC. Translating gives CSGTHYNEQFF.

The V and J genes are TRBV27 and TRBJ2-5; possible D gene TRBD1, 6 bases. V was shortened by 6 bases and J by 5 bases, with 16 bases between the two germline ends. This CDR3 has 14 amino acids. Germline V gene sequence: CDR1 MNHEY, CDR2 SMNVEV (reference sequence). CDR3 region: CASRTGRVFETQYF. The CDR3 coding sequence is TGTGCCAGCAGAACAGGGCGGGTCTTCGAGACCCAGTACTTC.

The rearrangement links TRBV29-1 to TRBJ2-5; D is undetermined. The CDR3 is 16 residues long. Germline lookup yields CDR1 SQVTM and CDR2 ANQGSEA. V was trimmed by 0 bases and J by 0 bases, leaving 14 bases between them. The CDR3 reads CSVEDLAGTYQETQYF. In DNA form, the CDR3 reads TGCAGCGTTGAAGATCTCGCAGGAACGTACCAAGAGACCCAGTACTTC.

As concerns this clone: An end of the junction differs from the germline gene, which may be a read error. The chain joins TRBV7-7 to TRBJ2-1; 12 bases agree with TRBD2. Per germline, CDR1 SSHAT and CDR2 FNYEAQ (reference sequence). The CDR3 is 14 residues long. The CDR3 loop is CASSQGLAGYEQFF. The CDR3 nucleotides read TGTGCTAGCAGCCAGGGACTAGCGGGCTATGAGCAGTTCTTC.

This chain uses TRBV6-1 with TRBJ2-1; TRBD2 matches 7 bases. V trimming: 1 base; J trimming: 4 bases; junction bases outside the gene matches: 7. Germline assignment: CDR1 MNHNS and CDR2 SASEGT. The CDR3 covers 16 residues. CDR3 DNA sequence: TGTGCCAGCAGTGAAGTGGAGAGGGGAGGGTACAATGAGCAGTTCTTC. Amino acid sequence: CASSEVERGGYNEQFF.

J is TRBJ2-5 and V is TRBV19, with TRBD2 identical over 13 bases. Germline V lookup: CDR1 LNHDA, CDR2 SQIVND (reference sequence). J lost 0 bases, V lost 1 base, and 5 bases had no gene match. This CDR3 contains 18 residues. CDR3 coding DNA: TGTGCCAGTAGTATAGGACTAGCGGGAGGAGGGTACCAAGAGACCCAGTACTTC. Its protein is CASSIGLAGGGYQETQYF. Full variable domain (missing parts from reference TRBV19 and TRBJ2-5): DGGITQSPKYLFRKEGQNVTLSCEQNLNHDAMYWYRQDPGQGLRLIYYSQIVNDFQKGDIAEGYSVSREKKESFPLTVTSAQKNPTAFYLCASSIGLAGGGYQETQYFGPGTRLLVL.

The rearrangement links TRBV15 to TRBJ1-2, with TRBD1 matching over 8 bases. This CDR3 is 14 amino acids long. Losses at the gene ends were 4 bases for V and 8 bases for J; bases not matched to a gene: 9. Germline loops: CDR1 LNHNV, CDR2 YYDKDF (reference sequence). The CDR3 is CATSKDRAILGYTF. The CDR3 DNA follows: TGTGCCACCAGCAAGGACAGGGCCATTCTAGGCTACACCTTC.

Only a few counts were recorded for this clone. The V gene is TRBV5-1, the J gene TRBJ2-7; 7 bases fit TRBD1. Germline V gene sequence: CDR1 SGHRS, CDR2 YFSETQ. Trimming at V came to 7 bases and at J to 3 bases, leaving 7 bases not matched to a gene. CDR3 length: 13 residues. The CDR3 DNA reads TGCGCCAGCGGGTCCGACAGGGACTACGAGCAGTACTTC. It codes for CASGSDRDYEQYF. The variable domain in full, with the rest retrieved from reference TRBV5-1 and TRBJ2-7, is KAGVTQTPRYLIKTRGQQVTLSCSPISGHRSVSWYQQTPGQGLQFLFEYFSETQRNKGNFPGRFSGRQFSNSRSEMNVSTLELGDSALYLCASGSDRDYEQYFGPGTRLTVT.

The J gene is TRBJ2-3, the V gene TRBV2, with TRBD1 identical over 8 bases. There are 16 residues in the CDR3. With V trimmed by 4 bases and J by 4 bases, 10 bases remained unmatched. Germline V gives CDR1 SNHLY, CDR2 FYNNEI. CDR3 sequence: CASSADRDSVADTQYF. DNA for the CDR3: TGTGCCAGCAGTGCGGACAGGGATAGCGTCGCAGATACGCAGTATTTT.

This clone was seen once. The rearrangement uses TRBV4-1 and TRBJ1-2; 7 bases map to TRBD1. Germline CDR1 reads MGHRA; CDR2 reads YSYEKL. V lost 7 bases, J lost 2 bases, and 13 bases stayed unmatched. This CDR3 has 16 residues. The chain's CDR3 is CASTGRPGTENYGYTF. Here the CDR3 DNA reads TGCGCCAGCACCGGCCGGCCCGGGACAGAGAACTATGGCTACACCTTC.

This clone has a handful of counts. The CDR3 protein is CASSRDFYEQYF. The CDR3 bases are TGCGCCAGCAGTAGGGACTTCTACGAGCAGTACTTC. The chain joins TRBV10-2 to TRBJ2-7; tentative D call: TRBD2 (6 bases). The V end was cut by 5 bases, the J end by 3 bases, with 8 bases between. This CDR3 is 12 amino acids long. Germline lookup yields CDR1 WSHSY and CDR2 SAAADI.

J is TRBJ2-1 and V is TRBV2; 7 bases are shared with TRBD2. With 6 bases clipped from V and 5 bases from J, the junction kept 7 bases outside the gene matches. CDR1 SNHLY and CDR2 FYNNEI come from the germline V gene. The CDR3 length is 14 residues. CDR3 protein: CASREAGENNEQFF. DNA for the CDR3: TGTGCCAGCAGGGAGGCGGGGGAGAACAATGAGCAGTTCTTC.

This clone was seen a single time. The CDR3 here is CASSQGTGGHQPQHF. The CDR3 nucleotides read TGCGCCAGCAGCCAAGGGACAGGGGGCCATCAGCCCCAGCATTTT. The chain links TRBV4-1 to TRBJ1-5, with 11 bases matching TRBD1. V was pared by 1 base and J by 5 bases, with 1 base of the junction left unmatched. The germline CDR1 and CDR2 sequences are MGHRA and YSYEKL. This CDR3 is built from 15 residues.

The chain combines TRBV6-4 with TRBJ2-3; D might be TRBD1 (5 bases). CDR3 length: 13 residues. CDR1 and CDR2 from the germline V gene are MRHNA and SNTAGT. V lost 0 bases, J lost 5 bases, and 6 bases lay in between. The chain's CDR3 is CASSDSDRDTQYF. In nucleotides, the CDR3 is TGTGCCAGCAGTGACTCCGACAGAGATACGCAGTATTTT.

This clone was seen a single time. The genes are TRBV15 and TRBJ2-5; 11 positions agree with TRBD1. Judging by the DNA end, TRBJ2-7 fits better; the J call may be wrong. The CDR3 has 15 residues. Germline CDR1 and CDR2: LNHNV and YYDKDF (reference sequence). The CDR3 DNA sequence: TGTGCCACCAGCGTAGGGACAGGGGGTGGATACGAGCAGTACTTC. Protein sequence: CATSVGTGGGYEQYF.